The table lists the clone carrying this T cell receptor beta chain with a few counts. This CDR3 has 14 residues. V was clipped by 5 bases and J by 4 bases; unmatched bases: 5. TCRdb fed the 5' RACE reads into MiXCR, producing one record per CDR3 protein. The sample contains 30,000 to 35,000 distinct CDR3 sequences, approximately 7.1% of which appear only once. These data are taken from a study of early T cells in non-severe SARS-CoV-2 infection. Study-level information: Bulk RNA isolated from unsorted whole blood underwent sequencing; chains were not paired.

The receptor was isolated from an adult who was a healthcare worker with PCR-confirmed SARS-CoV-2 infection or an uninfected control (not recorded which). The V gene is TRBV12-3 or TRBV12-4, the J gene TRBJ1-5; 7 nucleotides align to TRBD1. Sequenced material: whole blood, taken at baseline. The CDR3 is CASSVGQPNQPQHF. The CDR3 DNA reads as TGTGCCAGCAGTGTGGGACAGCCAAATCAGCCCCAGCATTTT.